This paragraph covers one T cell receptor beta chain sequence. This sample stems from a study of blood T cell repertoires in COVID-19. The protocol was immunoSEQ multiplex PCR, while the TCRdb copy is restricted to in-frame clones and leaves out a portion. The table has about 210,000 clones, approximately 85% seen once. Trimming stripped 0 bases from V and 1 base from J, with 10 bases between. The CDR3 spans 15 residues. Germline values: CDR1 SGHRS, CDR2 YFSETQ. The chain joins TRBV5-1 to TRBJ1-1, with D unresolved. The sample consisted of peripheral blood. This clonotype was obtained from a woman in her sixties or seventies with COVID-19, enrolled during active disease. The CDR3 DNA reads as TGCGCCAGCAGCTTGGGTGGTTTAGCGAACACTGAAGCTTTCTTT. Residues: CASSLGGLANTEAFF.